This note documents a single T cell receptor (beta chain) sequence. The antigen remains undetermined. The sample carries other DNA sequences with the same CDR3. This entry is derived from a study of T cell responses to AZD1222 COVID-19 vaccine. The CDR3 runs 13 residues. The V and J ends lost 6 bases and 4 bases, in that order; junction bases with no gene match: 4. CDR1 and CDR2 (germline): SNHLY, FYNNEI. Study-level points and caveats: Repertoire sampling was restricted to post-peak T cell response timepoints. Donors skewed white British and female; clonal diversity was possibly underestimated. Baseline serostatus was positive in only six or seven AZD1222 recipients.

Sequencing used immunoSEQ multiplex PCR; TCRdb keeps in-frame clones, though not all of them. Among about 120,000 clones listed, about 91% were seen once. This clonotype originated in an adult in good health. The V call is TRBV2, the J call TRBJ1-2; the match to TRBD1 covers 8 bases. Material: peripheral blood, obtained on day 0 of AZD1222 vaccination. CDR3 sequence: CASRTGGTYGYTF. CDR3 coding DNA: TGTGCCAGCAGAACAGGGGGAACCTATGGCTACACCTTC.